This T cell receptor (beta chain) was identified during a study of PD-1 blockade in classical Hodgkin lymphoma. Time point defined: cycle 4 day 1 (C4D1), after six to seven weeks of nivolumab. Exposure to brentuximab vedotin varied, and each patient had relapsed following autologous stem cell transplantation. Repertoires were generated with immunoSEQ multiplex PCR, while TCRdb's copy carries only in-frame clones and drops some. The table includes about 96,000 clones, roughly 91% detected once. Germline V gene data show CDR1 as SGHRS and CDR2 as YFSETQ. J lost 2 bases, V lost 2 bases, and 3 bases had no gene match. This CDR3 contains 14 residues.

The sample in question was peripheral blood mononuclear cells (PBMCs), obtained before the fourth cycle of nivolumab. This receptor was taken from a human donor with classical Hodgkin lymphoma. The chain employs TRBV5-1 and TRBJ2-7, with TRBD1 matching over 8 bases. The CDR3 loop is CASSLGQGPYEQYF. CDR3 nucleotides: TGCGCCAGCAGCTTAGGACAGGGCCCCTACGAGCAGTACTTC.